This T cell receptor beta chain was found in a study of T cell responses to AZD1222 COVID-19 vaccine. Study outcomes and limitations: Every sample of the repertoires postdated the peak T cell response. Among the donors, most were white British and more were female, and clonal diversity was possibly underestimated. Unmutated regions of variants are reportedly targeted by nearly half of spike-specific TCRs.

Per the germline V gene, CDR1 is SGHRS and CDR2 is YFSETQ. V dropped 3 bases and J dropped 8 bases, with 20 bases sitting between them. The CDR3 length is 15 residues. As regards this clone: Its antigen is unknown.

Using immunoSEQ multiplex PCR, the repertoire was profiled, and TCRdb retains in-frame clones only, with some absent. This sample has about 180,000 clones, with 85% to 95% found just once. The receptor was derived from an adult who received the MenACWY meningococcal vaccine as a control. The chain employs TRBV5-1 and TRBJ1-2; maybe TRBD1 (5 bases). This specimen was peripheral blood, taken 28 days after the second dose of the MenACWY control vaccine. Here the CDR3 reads CASSSGEGSGLGYTF. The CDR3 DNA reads TGCGCCAGCAGCTCGGGGGAAGGGAGCGGACTAGGCTACACCTTC.